This T cell receptor beta chain was sequenced in a study of T cell changes during pregnancy in multiple sclerosis. Profiling relied on immunoSEQ multiplex PCR, and the TCRdb table lists in-frame clones only, not all of them. The sample includes tens of thousands of clones, 70% to 90% of them seen just once. CDR1 is GTSNPN and CDR2 is SVGIG in the germline V gene (reference sequence). V lost 8 bases to trimming and J lost 5 bases; unmatched junction nucleotides: 11. This CDR3 spans 13 amino acids. The chain carries TRBV30 and TRBJ2-5; 7 nucleotides agree with TRBD1. The sample was CD4+ T cells from peripheral blood mononuclear cells, taken in the first trimester of pregnancy. The source is a female donor with multiple sclerosis, enrolled in a pregnancy study. The CDR3 DNA follows: TGTGCCCAACAGACAGGGTGGAGGGAGACCCAGTACTTC. It is translated as CAQQTGWRETQYF.